The rows below give T cell receptor beta chains drawn from one sample of a study of beta chain features in type 1 diabetes. TCRdb keeps only in-frame clones here, not all; method: immunoSEQ multiplex PCR. The table has about 150,000 clones, 10% seen once. Sequencing was done on a sample of central memory CD4+ T cells from blood. Source of these receptors: a man aged 30 to 45 with type 1 diabetes. The CDR3 runs from the conserved cysteine through the conserved F or W. A D gene is named only where the DNA matches it firmly. The size field is filled for only some rows; it gives once, few, many or a size class.

j_gene,v_gene,abundance,d_gene,CDR3aa,CDR3nt
TRBJ1-1,TRBV7-3,few,.,CASSRARDTEAFF,TGTGCCAGCAGCAGAGCAAGAGACACTGAAGCTTTCTTT
TRBJ2-2,TRBV23-1,.,.,CASSPEGLNTGELFF,TGCGCCAGCAGTCCCGAGGGTCTGAACACCGGGGAGCTGTTTTTT
TRBJ2-2,TRBV27,few,.,CASRAASNTGELFF,TGTGCCAGCAGAGCCGCGTCCAACACCGGGGAGCTGTTTTTT
TRBJ2-5,TRBV6-1,few,.,CASKSSGGETQYF,TGTGCCAGCAAGTCTTCGGGTGGAGAGACCCAGTACTTC
TRBJ1-5,TRBV6-5,.,.,CASRTGNSNQPQHF,TGTGCCAGCAGAACGGGAAATAGCAATCAGCCCCAGCATTTT
TRBJ2-1,TRBV19,few,.,CASSIGTSLQFF,TGTGCCAGTAGTATAGGGACTTCTCTCCAGTTCTTC
TRBJ2-1,TRBV5-4,few,.,CATEGQGHNEQFF,TGTGCCACCGAAGGGCAGGGGCACAATGAGCAGTTCTTC
TRBJ2-3,TRBV5-1,few,TRBD2,CASSLLLAGGPSADTQYF,TGCGCCAGCAGCTTGTTGCTAGCGGGAGGGCCCTCTGCGGATACGCAGTATTTT
TRBJ1-2,TRBV5-7,.,TRBD1,CASSFHGQGNYGYTF,TGTGCCAGCAGCTTCCATGGACAGGGGAACTATGGCTACACCTTC
TRBJ1-2,TRBV30,few,TRBD1,CAWGDSTAANYGYTF,TGTGCCTGGGGGGACAGTACGGCGGCTAACTATGGCTACACCTTC
TRBJ2-3,TRBV9,few,.,CASSLDTPRTDTQYF,TGTGCCAGCAGCCTGGACACGCCACGCACAGATACGCAGTATTTT
TRBJ2-7,TRBV28,few,TRBD1,CASSSAGTGTYEQYF,TGTGCCAGCAGTTCCGCCGGGACAGGGACCTACGAGCAGTACTTC
TRBJ2-5,TRBV7-7,.,TRBD2,CASSPRTSGETQYF,TGTGCCAGCAGCCCCCGGACTAGCGGGGAGACCCAGTACTTC
TRBJ1-1,TRBV7-9,few,.,CASSLEGRTEAFF,TGTGCCAGCAGCTTAGAAGGGAGGACTGAAGCTTTCTTT
TRBJ1-5,TRBV6-1,few,.,CASRQGGQPQHF,TGTGCCAGCAGGCAGGGAGGGCAGCCCCAGCATTTT
TRBJ2-1,TRBV2,.,.,CASRGEYEQFF,TGTGCCAGCAGGGGCGAGTATGAGCAGTTCTTC
TRBJ2-3,TRBV27,few,.,CASSLSFGTDTQYF,TGTGCCAGCAGTTTATCGTTCGGGACAGATACGCAGTATTTT
TRBJ2-5,TRBV5-4,few,.,CASSSPDSPAETQYF,TGTGCCAGCAGCTCTCCGGACAGTCCAGCGGAGACCCAGTACTTC
TRBJ2-7,TRBV9,once,TRBD2,CASSAGDTSGLEQYF,TGTGCCAGCAGCGCGGGGGACACTAGCGGACTCGAGCAGTACTTC
TRBJ1-4,TRBV18,few,.,CASSNTWDTDEKLFF,TGTGCCAGCTCAAATACTTGGGACACAGATGAAAAACTGTTTTTT
TRBJ2-5,TRBV28,.,.,CASTWSGTPTETQYF,TGTGCGAGCACGTGGTCCGGGACTCCTACGGAGACCCAGTACTTC
TRBJ2-7,TRBV29-1,.,TRBD1,CSVVYQGASYEQYF,TGCAGCGTTGTGTATCAGGGGGCATCCTACGAGCAGTACTTC
TRBJ2-6,TRBV4-1,.,TRBD1,CASSPGPEQGQAGANVLTF,TGCGCCAGCAGCCCAGGCCCCGAACAGGGGCAGGCTGGGGCCAACGTCCTGACTTTC
TRBJ1-5,TRBV28,.,TRBD1,CASRPHTGGSNQPQHF,TGTGCCAGCAGACCCCATACAGGGGGTAGCAATCAGCCCCAGCATTTT
TRBJ2-5,TRBV5-5,.,.,CASSRYNRETQYF,TGTGCCAGCAGCCGTTACAACCGTGAGACCCAGTACTTC
TRBJ2-6,TRBV5-1,.,TRBD1,CASSSGQGSGANVLTF,TGCGCCAGCAGCTCAGGACAGGGCTCTGGGGCCAACGTCCTGACTTTC
TRBJ2-1,TRBV5-5,.,.,CASSLYRAGDEQFF,TGTGCCAGCAGCTTGTACAGGGCCGGCGATGAGCAGTTCTTC
TRBJ2-5,TRBV19,few,TRBD2,CASSPPGTRETQYF,TGTGCCAGTAGTCCCCCCGGGACTAGAGAGACCCAGTACTTC